These 6 T cell receptor beta chains came from one sample sequenced in a study of blood T cell repertoires in COVID-19 (dated by TCRdb to about 2020). The library was obtained by the immunoSEQ multiplex PCR assay. What TCRdb holds here is the immuneACCESS table cut down to in-frame rearrangements. Part of the clones is not present; checked against another copy, under half of the missing clones reflect an unresolved V gene, and the others are unexplained. The table for this sample lists around 430,000 clones; 85% to 90% of them were counted only once. The biggest ten clones account for around 10% of the sample. The sequenced sample consisted of PBMCs or T cells enriched from blood (not recorded which). These TCRs come from a woman aged 45-65 years who had recovered from COVID-19.

This chain links TRBV24-1 with TRBJ1-1; perhaps TRBD1 as D (6 bases). V lost 10 bases to trimming and J lost 4 bases, with 15 bases between them. Germline lookup yields CDR1 KGHDR and CDR2 SFDVKD. The CDR3 is 13 amino acids. CDR3 protein: CATSPTGSTEAFF. The CDR3 nucleotides are TGTGCCACAAGCCCGACAGGCTCCACTGAAGCTTTCTTT.

The chain links TRBV3-1 (or the pseudogene TRBV3-2) to TRBJ1-5; tentatively, D is TRBD1 (5 bases). Trimming left V 0 bases short and J 6 bases short, with 9 bases between. The CDR3 is 14 residues long. Germline-derived CDR1 and CDR2 are LGHDT and YNNKEL (reference sequence). CDR3 sequence: CASSQDTGFQPQHF. Written as DNA, the CDR3 is TGTGCCAGCAGCCAAGATACAGGTTTTCAGCCCCAGCATTTT.

The rearrangement joins TRBV19 to TRBJ1-1, with TRBD1 as a possible D gene (5 bases). Germline V CDR1 and CDR2: LNHDA, SQIVND (reference sequence). Deletions cut 5 bases from V and 5 bases from J, with 15 bases between. This CDR3 has 14 residues. The CDR3 region is CASSLKRGGTEAFF. The CDR3 DNA sequence: TGTGCCAGTAGTTTAAAAAGGGGAGGAACTGAAGCTTTCTTT.

V is TRBV7-9 and J is TRBJ1-4; 8 bases agree with TRBD1. CDR1 and CDR2 from the germline V gene are SEHNR and FQNEAQ (reference sequence). V lost 3 bases and J lost 5; bases outside the gene matches: 8. This CDR3 is built from 16 residues. CDR3 bases: TGTGCCAGCAGCTTTACAAGACAGGGGCAGAATGAAAAACTGTTTTTT. It specifies CASSFTRQGQNEKLFF.

The chain uses TRBV27 and TRBJ1-1, with D unclear. Trimming took off 6 bases at V and 3 bases at J, with 17 bases between the two ends. Germline CDR1 MNHEY, CDR2 SMNVEV (reference sequence). The CDR3 runs 15 residues. The CDR3 reads CASSNLPGEDTEAFF. CDR3 DNA: TGTGCCAGCAGCAACCTTCCCGGGGAGGACACTGAAGCTTTCTTT.

This sequence joins TRBV30 and TRBJ1-2; the match to TRBD1 covers 9 bases. Looked up from germline, CDR1 is GTSNPN and CDR2 is SVGIG (reference sequence). CDR3 length: 15 residues. J gave up 2 bases and V 4 bases, and 8 bases lay outside the gene matches. CDR3 region: CAWTEGQGRNYGYTF. The CDR3, as DNA: TGTGCCTGGACCGAAGGACAGGGGAGAAACTATGGCTACACCTTC.